A single sample is the source of the 16 T cell receptor beta chains below, sequenced in a study of identical twins' blood T cells. TCRdb re-called the 5' RACE reads through MiXCR, storing one row per CDR3 protein. This sample carries roughly 340,000 distinct CDR3 sequences, 28% of them seen once, and the ten largest clones take about 6%. The sample taken for sequencing was PBMCs. These receptors all come from a woman aged 18 to 55 in good health.

This clonotype was recorded a few times. The rearrangement uses TRBV29-1 and TRBJ1-4; D not resolved. Germline values: CDR1 SQVTM, CDR2 ANQGSEA. The V gene lost 0 bases and the J gene lost 8 bases, with 16 bases spanning the gap. The CDR3 runs 15 residues. The CDR3 region is CSVEDGAAVGEKLFF. In DNA, the CDR3 is TGCAGCGTTGAAGATGGTGCGGCCGTCGGGGAAAAACTGTTTTTT.

This clonotype was observed a few times. The chain has TRBV6-1 and TRBJ1-5, with 7 positions matching TRBD1. The trim removed 6 bases at V and 5 bases at J, leaving 4 bases unmatched. From germline, CDR1 is MNHNS and CDR2 SASEGT. The CDR3 runs 13 residues. CDR3 DNA sequence: TGTGCCAGCAGAGGACAGGCGGATCAGCCCCAGCATTTT. Translation: CASRGQADQPQHF.

CDR3 in DNA: TGTGCCAGCAGCTTAGTTATGGGGGGCAATCAGCCCCAGCATTTT. It encodes CASSLVMGGNQPQHF. The chain employs TRBV7-2 and TRBJ1-5; D might be TRBD1 (5 bases). Per the germline V gene, CDR1 is SGHTA and CDR2 is FQGNSA. Trimming pared 1 base from V and 2 bases from J, leaving 9 bases between. The CDR3 has 15 amino acids.

The V call is TRBV9, the J call TRBJ2-1, with D perhaps TRBD2 (6 bases). Trimming took 6 bases from V and 1 from J, leaving 17 bases between them. Looked up from germline, CDR1 is SGDLS and CDR2 is YYNGEE. This CDR3 has 16 residues. CDR3 sequence reads: CASTPRPGESYNEQFF. The CDR3 DNA reads as TGTGCCAGCACCCCTCGTCCGGGGGAGTCCTACAATGAGCAGTTCTTC. The whole variable domain, filled in from reference TRBV9 and TRBJ2-1, reads DSGVTQTPKHLITATGQRVTLRCSPRSGDLSVYWYQQSLDQGLQFLIQYYNGEERAKGNILERFSAQQFPDLHSELNLSSLELGDSALYFCASTPRPGESYNEQFFGPGTRLTVL.

J is TRBJ2-7 and V is TRBV10-1; the D gene is possibly TRBD1 (6 bases). Trimming removed 2 bases at V and 2 bases at J, with 10 bases between. The germline V gene has CDR1 WNHNN and CDR2 SYGVQD (reference sequence). The CDR3 extends over 14 amino acids. This chain's CDR3 is CASSEQRTAYEQYF. The CDR3 region has the DNA TGCGCCAGCAGTGAGCAGCGGACAGCCTACGAGCAGTACTTC.

The chain carries TRBV11-2 and TRBJ2-1; D not certain. This CDR3 has 13 amino acids. From germline, CDR1 is SGHAT and CDR2 FQNNGV. V lost 6 bases, J lost 5 bases, and 11 bases lay in between. The CDR3 region has the DNA TGTGCCAGCAGACCCCCCGGGCACAATGAGCAGTTCTTC. Its protein is CASRPPGHNEQFF. The full variable domain, its missing parts supplied by reference TRBV11-2 and TRBJ2-1, is EAGVAQSPRYKIIEKRQSVAFWCNPISGHATLYWYQQILGQGPKLLIQFQNNGVVDDSQLPKDRFSAERLKGVDSTLKIQPAKLEDSAVYLCASRPPGHNEQFFGPGTRLTVL.

On this clonotype itself: Relative to the germline gene, one junction end is altered; a read error may explain this. V gene TRBV6-1 combines with J gene TRBJ2-7; TRBD2 agrees at 11 bases. In germline, CDR1 is MNHNS, CDR2 SASEGT. This CDR3 spans 15 amino acids. The CDR3 DNA is TGTGCCAGCTCGACGGGGACTAGCGGAGTCTACGAGCAGTGCTTC. This sequence encodes CASSTGTSGVYEQCF.

As concerns this clonotype: A read error may produce the germline difference seen at one junction end. In DNA, the CDR3 is TGTGCCAGCAGTTTATCAGGGGGCCGAGACACCACATATTTT. This encodes CASSLSGGRDTTYF. The chain joins TRBV12-3 or TRBV12-4 to TRBJ1-3, with 8 bases fitting TRBD1. The CDR3 is 14 amino acids.

This clonotype was observed many times. V usage is TRBV6-1 and J usage is TRBJ1-2, with TRBD1 matching over 9 bases. Germline trimming cut 4 bases from V and 6 bases from J; bases unmatched to any gene: 15. The CDR3 is 17 amino acids. The germline V gene encodes CDR1 MNHNS and CDR2 SASEGT. Here the CDR3 reads CASSVQVGDREGDGYTF. CDR3 bases: TGTGCCAGCAGTGTCCAAGTGGGGGACAGGGAAGGGGATGGCTACACCTTC.

This clonotype has ten or more counts. J is TRBJ1-3 and V is TRBV14, with 7 nucleotides matching TRBD1. Germline V lookup: CDR1 SGHDN, CDR2 FVKESK. After removal of 4 bases from V and 4 bases from J, the junction contained 1 base not matched to a gene. The CDR3 contains 13 residues. The CDR3 loop reads CASSPTGGNTIYF. The DNA for the CDR3 is TGTGCCAGCAGCCCGACAGGGGGAAACACCATATATTTT.

The table lists this clonotype with a few counts. The chain couples TRBV20-1 to TRBJ1-1; D might be TRBD1 (6 bases). The germline CDR1 and CDR2 sequences are DFQATT and SNEGSKA (reference sequence). The V end was cut by 4 bases, the J end by 1 base, with 16 bases between. There are 15 residues in the CDR3. The CDR3 nucleotides read TGCAGTGCTAAGCCCCCGGGACATCCGAACACTGAAGCTTTCTTT. It yields the protein CSAKPPGHPNTEAFF.

Only a few counts were recorded for this clonotype. The chain couples TRBV11-3 to TRBJ2-7; 8 nucleotides agree with TRBD1. Trimming took 4 bases from V and 7 from J; bases not matched to a gene: 6. Germline CDR1 reads SGHNT; CDR2 reads YENEEA. The CDR3 is 13 amino acids. CDR3 amino acids: CASSSTGVEEQYF. CDR3 in DNA: TGTGCCAGCAGCTCGACAGGGGTAGAAGAGCAGTACTTC.

This clonotype was counted once. One junction end disagrees with the germline gene, perhaps due to a read error. The V call is TRBV20-1, the J call TRBJ1-1; a weak D match, TRBD1 (6 bases). Germline CDR1 reads DFQATT; CDR2 reads SNEGSKA (reference sequence). The CDR3 runs 12 residues. CDR3 DNA sequence: TGCATTGCTAAGGAGGGGGACACTGAAGCTTTCTTT. Its translation: CIAKEGDTEAFF.

The chain combines TRBV18 with TRBJ1-5; no firm D call. This CDR3 has 13 amino acids. V was trimmed by 1 base and J by 5 bases, leaving 6 bases between them. Germline V gives CDR1 KGHSH, CDR2 LQKENI. CDR3 DNA: TGTGCCAGCTCACCACAAAAAGATCAGCCCCAGCATTTT. Its translation: CASSPQKDQPQHF.

This clonotype was seen only a few times. This chain uses TRBV18 with TRBJ1-5; D remains unclear. The CDR3 covers 14 residues. In germline, CDR1 is KGHSH, CDR2 LQKENI. V was shortened by 6 bases and J by 3 bases, with 12 bases between the two germline ends. CDR3 nucleotide sequence: TGTGCCAGCTCGCCTCTCGAAATCAATCAGCCCCAGCATTTT. Its translation is CASSPLEINQPQHF.

The V gene is TRBV19, the J gene TRBJ2-1; D not resolved. V was trimmed by 7 bases and J by 10 bases, leaving 17 bases between them. CDR1 and CDR2 (germline): LNHDA, SQIVND (reference sequence). This CDR3 is 13 amino acids long. The CDR3 DNA sequence: TGTGCCAGTATTACGGACGAGGATTGGGAGCAGTTCTTC. Its translation: CASITDEDWEQFF.